This paragraph covers one T cell receptor beta chain sequence. Antigen: not known. This specimen belongs to a study of PD-1 blockade in mismatch repair-deficient tumors. Repertoires were generated with immunoSEQ multiplex PCR, while TCRdb's copy carries only in-frame clones and drops some. Here the sample spans 8,500 to 10,000 clones, about 90% being singletons. The CDR3 has 16 amino acids. J gave up 0 bases and V 0 bases, and 6 bases lay outside the gene matches. The germline V gene has CDR1 SQVTM and CDR2 ANQGSEA. Time point of the sample: roughly 11-day in vitro stimulation with candidate mutation-associated neoantigen peptide 1. Cells were stimulated 10 days with each of seven or eight ELISpot-reactive neoantigens.

V usage is TRBV29-1 and J usage is TRBJ2-3, with 7 bases matching TRBD2. The source is an adult with mismatch repair-deficient cancer. This sample comprised cells cultured in vitro, obtained from a patient treated with pembrolizumab. The CDR3 here is CSVEDPGSGSTDTQYF. DNA for the CDR3: TGCAGCGTTGAAGATCCGGGTAGCGGGAGCACAGATACGCAGTATTTT.